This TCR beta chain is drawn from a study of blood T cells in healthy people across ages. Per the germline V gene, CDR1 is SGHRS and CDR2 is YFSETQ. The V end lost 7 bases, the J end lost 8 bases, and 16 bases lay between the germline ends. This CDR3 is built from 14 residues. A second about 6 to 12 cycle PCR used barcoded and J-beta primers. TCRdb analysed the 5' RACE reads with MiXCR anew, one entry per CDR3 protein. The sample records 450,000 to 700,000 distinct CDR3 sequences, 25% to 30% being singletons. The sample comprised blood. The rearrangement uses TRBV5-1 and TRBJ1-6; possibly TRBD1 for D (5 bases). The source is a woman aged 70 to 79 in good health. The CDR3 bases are TGCGCCAGCGCCACTGGGGGAGATTATTCACCCCTCCACTTT. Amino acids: CASATGGDYSPLHF. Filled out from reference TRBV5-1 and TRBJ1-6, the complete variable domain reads KAGVTQTPRYLIKTRGQQVTLSCSPISGHRSVSWYQQTPGQGLQFLFEYFSETQRNKGNFPGRFSGRQFSNSRSEMNVSTLELGDSALYLCASATGGDYSPLHFGNGTRLTVT.